This TCR beta chain was documented in a study of blood T cell repertoires in COVID-19 (dated by TCRdb to about 2020). About the investigation overall: Samples covering the acute and convalescent phases of COVID-19 were provided by collaborators in the United States, Italy and Spain. Subjects who had been exposed to COVID-19, were actively infected with it, or had recovered from it provided the deeply sampled blood TCRbeta repertoires that made up the dataset. The samples were drawn from the first 160 participants of the ongoing ImmuneRACE study and from about 1,200 subjects provided by 6 global collaborators. Where available, HLA class I and class II types were taken from metadata supplied by the sample provider and were not determined by assay-based typing. Sample metadata almost always included a de-identified subject ID, COVID-19 status, age in years and sex. The prospective study material was composed of cDNA or gDNA derived from T cells, B-cell-depleted T cells, or PBMCs. The repertoires were made available in a free public database intended to serve as a resource for research on the immune response to SARS-CoV-2. Study-wide conclusions, independent of this receptor: The quantity of clinical and demographic metadata differed by source and by participant and was supplied without curation.

TCRbeta CDR3 regions were amplified from genomic DNA using the immunoSEQ Assay, a bias-controlled multiplex PCR. The authors' pipeline ran thus. The number of nucleated cells in each sample was estimated from the amplification of reference gene primers within the assay. Sequence reads were collapsed and filtered to measure the absolute abundance of every unique TCRbeta CDR3 rearrangement. For each sample, productive Simpson clonality was calculated as the square root of Simpson's diversity index across productive rearrangements. TCRdb took over this immuneACCESS table, retaining in-frame rearrangements with V and J assigned. Such tables are incomplete; in checked studies, under half of the missing clones stem from an unresolved V gene, and the remainder is unexplained. Clonal size and the V and J genes are those of that table, whereas D and trimming came from the DNA. The sample records around 100,000 clones, approximately 85% of which are singletons. The ten largest clones represent around 10% of the sample.

The germline V end is reduced by 8 bases and the J end by 4 bases; junction bases left unmatched: 8. From the cysteine up to the phenylalanine, the CDR3 has a length of 15 residues. Here the CDR3 DNA is all that survives: 45 bases in frame from base 1. The CDR1 and CDR2 encoded by the germline V gene (reference sequence) are MNHEY and SMNVEV. The collaborating institutions used their own protocols to collect whole blood in K2EDTA tubes. For TCRbeta analysis, collaborator samples were shipped as frozen whole blood, as isolated PBMCs, or as DNA extracted from either sample type. Remarks on this clone: There is no known antigen for this receptor. No much larger clone is present one base from it, and per-base qualities are unavailable.

This clonotype was obtained from a middle-aged man with active or convalescent COVID-19. Recombination joined TRBV27 with TRBJ1-5, with 10 junctional bases fitting TRBD1. Material for sequencing was peripheral blood. In nucleotide form, the sequence is TGTGCCAGCGGACCGAGGGACAGGGGAAATCAGCCCCAGCATTTT. Its protein reads: CASGPRDRGNQPQHF.